The 2 T cell receptor beta chains below come from one sample, sequenced in a study of T cell repertoires and HLA-DP antigens. Which antigens these TCRs recognize remains unknown. Clones were sequenced by immunoSEQ multiplex PCR, and TCRdb holds only the in-frame ones, with some missing. The sample holds about 120,000 clones, 80% to 95% seen once. The sequenced material came from CD4+ T cells from PBMCs. These receptors were obtained from a woman younger than 30 in good health and CMV-seronegative.

The chain employs TRBV21-1 and TRBJ2-7; the listed D gene, TRBD2, was not tested against the DNA. TRBV21-1 is given as a pseudogene. The CDR3 has 18 residues. CDR3 sequence: CASSKATRLGLAGYEQYV. The CDR3 bases are TGTGCCAGCAGCAAAGCTACCCGGCTGGGACTAGCGGGATACGAGCAGTACGTC.

The CDR3: CASSLNDRVLSPQHF. The CDR3 nucleotides are TGTGCCAGCAGTCTAAATGACAGGGTGCTTTCGCCCCAGCATTTT. The chain combines TRBV2 with TRBJ1-5; TRBD1 matches 7 bases. The CDR3 is 15 residues long. Per the germline V gene, CDR1 is SNHLY and CDR2 is FYNNEI. V trimming: 5 bases; J trimming: 9 bases; junction bases outside the gene matches: 13.